Following are 18 T cell receptor beta chains from one sample sequenced in a study of vaccination and CD4 T cells after COVID-19. Their specific antigens are unknown. This sample's treatment: roughly 10-day PBMC culture with coronavirus spike peptide pools or control peptides (ViraFEST assay). Cultured CD4+ T cell DNA underwent sequencing with the Oncomine TCR Beta short-read assay. TCRdb called the PCR reads again in MiXCR, with one record for every CDR3 protein. The sample has around 14,000 distinct CDR3 sequences; under 60% are singletons. Sequencing input: CD4+ T cells from blood, cultured in vitro. These receptors all stem from a human donor who had recovered from COVID-19.

A few counts support this clonotype. The rearrangement joins TRBV7-2 to TRBJ2-3, with TRBD2 matching 8 bases. After removal of 5 bases from V and 4 bases from J, the junction contained 14 bases not matched to a gene. Germline loops: CDR1 SGHTA, CDR2 FQGNSA. The CDR3 is made up of 17 amino acids. The CDR3 loop is CASSKLTSGSPADTQYF. The CDR3 DNA reads TGTGCCAGCAGCAAGTTAACTAGCGGCTCCCCCGCAGATACGCAGTATTTT.

The table lists this clonotype with a few counts. This chain links TRBV6-2 or TRBV6-3 with TRBJ1-1; D gene unclear. Germline values: CDR1 MNHEY, CDR2 SVGEGT. This CDR3 comprises 11 residues. The germline V and J ends were trimmed by 6 bases and 8 bases, with 10 bases remaining between them. DNA of the CDR3: TGTGCCAGCAGCCTCAAATCGGAAGCTTTCTTT. Residues: CASSLKSEAFF.

The rearrangement joins TRBV5-4 to TRBJ2-2; D tentatively fits TRBD1 or TRBD2 (5 bases each). CDR3 length equals 16 residues. Trimming left V 3 bases short and J 4 bases short, with 16 bases between. Germline-derived CDR1 and CDR2 are SGHNT and YYREEE (reference sequence). The CDR3 DNA reads TGTGCCAGCAGCTCCGGGACGTCTAGGCCCACCGGGGAGCTGTTTTTT. Translated, it gives CASSSGTSRPTGELFF.

The rearrangement joins TRBV11-1 to TRBJ2-5; D call uncertain. Germline V lookup: CDR1 SGHAT, CDR2 FQDESV (reference sequence). CDR3 size: 14 residues. The V end was cut by 2 bases, the J end by 0 bases, with 7 bases between. In DNA form, the CDR3 reads TGTGCCAGCAGCTTACGACGGAACCAAGAGACCCAGTACTTC. Translating it yields CASSLRRNQETQYF.

This chain connects TRBV4-3 to TRBJ1-4; unclear D gene. Per the germline V gene, CDR1 is LGHNA and CDR2 is YSLEER. The CDR3 consists of 15 residues. The V end was cut by 1 base, the J end by 5 bases, with 11 bases between. The chain's CDR3 is CASSQGPGANEKLFF. The CDR3 DNA sequence: TGCGCCAGCAGCCAAGGTCCGGGAGCCAATGAAAAACTGTTTTTT.

The gene calls are TRBV6-2 or TRBV6-3 and TRBJ1-6; D gene unclear. The V end lost 6 bases, the J end lost 10 bases, and 16 bases lay between the germline ends. CDR1 is MNHEY, CDR2 SVGEGT, per germline. The length of the CDR3 is 14 residues. CDR3 DNA sequence: TGTGCCAGCAGGACTCGAGTGGGAGCGTCACCCCTCCACTTT. Translation: CASRTRVGASPLHF.

This clonotype was observed a few times. This chain joins TRBV14 and TRBJ1-2; TRBD1 matches 9 bases. Germline trimming cut 0 bases from V and 10 bases from J; bases unmatched to any gene: 3. The CDR3 has 13 residues. CDR1 is SGHDN and CDR2 is FVKESK in the germline V gene. CDR3 amino acids: CASSQEDRGFYTF. DNA of the CDR3: TGTGCCAGCAGCCAAGAGGACAGGGGATTCTACACCTTC.

This chain links TRBV15 with TRBJ2-5, with 12 bases fitting TRBD1. From germline, CDR1 is LNHNV and CDR2 YYDKDF (reference sequence). The CDR3 has 16 residues. V shed 1 base, J shed 5 bases, and the junction held 5 bases outside the gene matches. The CDR3 protein is CATSRAGQGAWETQYF. In nucleotides, the CDR3 is TGTGCCACCAGCAGAGCGGGACAGGGGGCTTGGGAGACCCAGTACTTC.

This clonotype was counted between two and nine times. The chain employs TRBV10-3 and TRBJ1-1, with TRBD1 identical over 7 bases. V gave up 3 bases and J gave up 3 bases; unmatched junction bases: 4. The CDR3 contains 14 residues. Germline V gene data show CDR1 as ENHRY and CDR2 as SYGVKD. The CDR3 DNA is TGTGCCATCAGTGACCGTCAGGGGGACACTGAAGCTTTCTTT. This codes for CAISDRQGDTEAFF.

The chain couples TRBV6-2 or TRBV6-3 to TRBJ2-4; D gene ambiguous. Trimming took 3 bases from V and 0 from J, leaving 12 bases between them. The V gene's germline CDR1 is MNHEY and CDR2 SVGEGT. The CDR3 length is 16 residues. This CDR3 reads CASSYGNDLAKNIQYF. In nucleotides, the CDR3 is TGTGCCAGCAGTTATGGAAACGACCTAGCCAAAAACATTCAGTACTTC.

The chain is built from TRBV6-2 or TRBV6-3 and TRBJ2-1, with no clear D. Germline V gene sequence: CDR1 MNHEY, CDR2 SVGEGT. V was shortened by 3 bases and J by 4 bases, with 4 bases between the two germline ends. The CDR3 is 12 amino acids. The CDR3 DNA reads as TGTGCCAGCAGTTATAAGTACAATGAGCAGTTCTTC. This codes for CASSYKYNEQFF.

The rearrangement joins TRBV25-1 to TRBJ1-1; D unresolved. The CDR3 consists of 15 residues. Germline loops: CDR1 MGHDK, CDR2 SYGVNS. Trimming stripped 3 bases from V and 0 bases from J, with 11 bases between. The CDR3 DNA sequence: TGTGCCAGCAGTGACTTGGGAGCAATGAACACTGAAGCTTTCTTT. Translation: CASSDLGAMNTEAFF.

This clonotype has only one observation. The chain uses TRBV6-1 and TRBJ2-3; D is unresolved. Trimming removed 5 bases from V and 1 base from J, with 10 bases in between. The CDR3 contains 14 residues. Germline assignment: CDR1 MNHNS and CDR2 SASEGT. CDR3 residues: CASSSWARTDTQYF. CDR3 nucleotides: TGTGCCAGCAGTAGTTGGGCCCGCACAGATACGCAGTATTTT.

The rearrangement uses TRBV5-6 and TRBJ1-5; a weak D match, TRBD1 (5 bases). The CDR3 runs to 15 residues. The V end was cut by 4 bases, the J end by 6 bases, with 17 bases between. The germline V gene has CDR1 SGHDT and CDR2 YYEEEE. The CDR3 nucleotides are TGTGCCAGCAGCCCGAGCTGGGGCGGGAGTCAGCCCCAGCATTTT. This gives the protein CASSPSWGGSQPQHF.

This clonotype has only a few counts. This chain links TRBV6-1 with TRBJ2-5, with 11 bases identical to TRBD2. The CDR3 contains 16 residues. After removal of 4 bases from V and 9 bases from J, the junction contained 13 bases not matched to a gene. CDR1 is MNHNS, CDR2 SASEGT, per germline. DNA of the CDR3: TGTGCCAGCAGTGCGAGACTAGCGGGGACAGAATGGGCCCAGTACTTC. Translated, it gives CASSARLAGTEWAQYF.

This sequence joins TRBV6-5 and TRBJ2-7, with a possible D match to TRBD1 (6 bases). The length of the CDR3 is 16 residues. In germline, CDR1 is MNHEY, CDR2 SVGAGI. V shed 0 bases and J shed 5 bases, with 17 bases lying between them. CDR3 DNA: TGTGCCAGCAGTTACTCGATGGTTACAGGGTGGGACGAGCAGTACTTC. This translates into CASSYSMVTGWDEQYF.

V and J are TRBV7-2 and TRBJ2-1; maybe TRBD2 (5 bases). V was pared by 5 bases and J by 3 bases, with 14 bases between. Germline CDR1 is SGHTA and CDR2 is FQGNSA. CDR3 length: 15 residues. The CDR3 loop reads CASSRLGLNYNEQFF. As DNA, the CDR3 is TGTGCCAGCAGCCGCCTCGGACTTAACTACAATGAGCAGTTCTTC.

This clonotype showed up just a few times. This chain joins TRBV20-1 and TRBJ2-7, with 13 positions matching TRBD2. This CDR3 is 18 amino acids long. The V gene's germline CDR1 is DFQATT and CDR2 SNEGSKA (reference sequence). With V trimmed by 2 bases and J by 3 bases, 13 bases remained unmatched. The CDR3 region has the DNA TGCAGTGCTAGAAGGGCAGGGCTGGGACTAGCGGGGATCTACGAGCAGTACTTC. Translating gives CSARRAGLGLAGIYEQYF.